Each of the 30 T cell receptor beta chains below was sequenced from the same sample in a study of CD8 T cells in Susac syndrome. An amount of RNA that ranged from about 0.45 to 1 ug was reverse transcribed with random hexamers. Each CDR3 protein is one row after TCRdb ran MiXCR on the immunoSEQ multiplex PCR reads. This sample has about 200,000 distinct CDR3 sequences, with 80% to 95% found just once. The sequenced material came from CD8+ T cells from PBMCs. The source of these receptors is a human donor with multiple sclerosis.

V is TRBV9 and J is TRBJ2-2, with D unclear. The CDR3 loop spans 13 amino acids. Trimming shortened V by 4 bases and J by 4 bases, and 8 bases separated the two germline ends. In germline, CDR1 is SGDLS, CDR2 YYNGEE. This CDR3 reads CASSPSGTGELFF. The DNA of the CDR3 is TGTGCCAGCAGCCCATCCGGCACCGGGGAGCTGTTTTTT.

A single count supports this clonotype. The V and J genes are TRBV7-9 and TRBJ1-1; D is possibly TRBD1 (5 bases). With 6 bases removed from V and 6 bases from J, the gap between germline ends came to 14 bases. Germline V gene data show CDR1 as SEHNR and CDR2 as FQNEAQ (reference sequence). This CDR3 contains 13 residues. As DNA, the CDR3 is TGTGCCAGCAGTTCCTTAGCGGGGGCTGAAGCTTTCTTT. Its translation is CASSSLAGAEAFF.

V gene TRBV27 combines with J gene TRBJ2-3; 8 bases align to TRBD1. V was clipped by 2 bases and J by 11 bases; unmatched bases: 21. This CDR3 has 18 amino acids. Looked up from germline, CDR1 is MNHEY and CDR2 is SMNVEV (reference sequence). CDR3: CASSLLSSPGQGRSGQYF. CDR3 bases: TGTGCCAGCAGTTTACTCTCCAGCCCCGGACAGGGTAGGAGTGGGCAGTATTTT.

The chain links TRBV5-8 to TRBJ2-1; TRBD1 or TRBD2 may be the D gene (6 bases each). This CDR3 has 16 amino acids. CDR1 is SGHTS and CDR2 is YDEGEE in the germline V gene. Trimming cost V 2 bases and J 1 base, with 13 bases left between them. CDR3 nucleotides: TGTGCCAGCAGCTTTGGAGGGGGAAATTCCTACAATGAGCAGTTCTTC. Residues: CASSFGGGNSYNEQFF.

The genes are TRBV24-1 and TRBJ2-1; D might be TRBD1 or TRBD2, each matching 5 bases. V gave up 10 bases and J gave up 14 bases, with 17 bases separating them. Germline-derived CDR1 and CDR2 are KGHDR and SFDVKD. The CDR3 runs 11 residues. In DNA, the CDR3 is TGTGCCACACCGGGACGGAGGAATAAGTTCTTC. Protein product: CATPGRRNKFF.

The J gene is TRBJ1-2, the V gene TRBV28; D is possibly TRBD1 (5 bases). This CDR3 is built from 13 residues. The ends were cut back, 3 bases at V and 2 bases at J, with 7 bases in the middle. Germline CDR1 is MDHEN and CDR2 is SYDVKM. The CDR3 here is CASSFEGNYGYTF. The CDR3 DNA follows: TGTGCCAGCAGTTTTGAGGGGAACTATGGCTACACCTTC.

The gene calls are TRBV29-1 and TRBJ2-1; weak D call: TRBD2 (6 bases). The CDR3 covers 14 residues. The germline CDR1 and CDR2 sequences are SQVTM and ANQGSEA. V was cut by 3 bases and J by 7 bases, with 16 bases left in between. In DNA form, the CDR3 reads TGCAGCGTTGAGGATAGCGGACTGGGTAATGAGCAGTTCTTC. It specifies CSVEDSGLGNEQFF.

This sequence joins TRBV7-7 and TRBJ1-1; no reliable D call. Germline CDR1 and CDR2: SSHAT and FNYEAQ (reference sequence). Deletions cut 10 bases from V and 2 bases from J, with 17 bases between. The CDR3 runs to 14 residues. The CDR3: CAKQCRRINTEAFF. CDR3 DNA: TGTGCCAAGCAGTGTCGGCGCATAAACACTGAAGCTTTCTTT.

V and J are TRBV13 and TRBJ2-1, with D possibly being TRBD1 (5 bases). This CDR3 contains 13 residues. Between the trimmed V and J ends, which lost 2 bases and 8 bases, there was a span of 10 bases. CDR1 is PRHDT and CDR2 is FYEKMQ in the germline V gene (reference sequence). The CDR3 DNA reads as TGTGCCAGCAGCTTAAGGGGTCGGTATGAGCAGTTCTTC. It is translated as CASSLRGRYEQFF.

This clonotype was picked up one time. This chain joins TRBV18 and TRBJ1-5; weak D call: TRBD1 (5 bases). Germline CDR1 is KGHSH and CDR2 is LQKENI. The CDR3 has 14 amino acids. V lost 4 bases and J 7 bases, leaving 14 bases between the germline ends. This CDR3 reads CASSQTDVGQPQHF. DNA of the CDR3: TGTGCCAGCTCACAGACAGATGTGGGACAGCCCCAGCATTTT.

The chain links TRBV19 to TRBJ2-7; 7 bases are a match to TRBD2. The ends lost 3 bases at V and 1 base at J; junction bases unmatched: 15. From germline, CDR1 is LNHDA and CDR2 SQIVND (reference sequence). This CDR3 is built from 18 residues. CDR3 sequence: CASSMIFSREPSSYEQYF. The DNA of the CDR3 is TGTGCCAGTAGTATGATTTTTTCGCGGGAGCCTAGTTCCTACGAGCAGTACTTC.

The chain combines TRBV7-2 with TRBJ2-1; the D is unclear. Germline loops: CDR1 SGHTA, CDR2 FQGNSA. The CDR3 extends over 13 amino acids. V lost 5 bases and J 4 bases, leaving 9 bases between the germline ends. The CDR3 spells CASSPELYNEQFF. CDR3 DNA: TGTGCCAGCAGCCCCGAATTATACAATGAGCAGTTCTTC.

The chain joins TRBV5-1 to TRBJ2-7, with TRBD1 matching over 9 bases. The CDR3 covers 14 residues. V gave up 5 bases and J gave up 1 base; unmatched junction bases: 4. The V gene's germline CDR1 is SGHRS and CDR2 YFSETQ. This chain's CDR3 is CASSRDRASYEQYF. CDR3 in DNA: TGCGCCAGCAGTAGGGACAGGGCTTCCTACGAGCAGTACTTC.

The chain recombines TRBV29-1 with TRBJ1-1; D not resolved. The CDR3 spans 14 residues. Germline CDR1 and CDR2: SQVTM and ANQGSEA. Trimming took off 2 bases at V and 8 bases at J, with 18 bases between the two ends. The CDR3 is CSVEFEGLTVEAFF. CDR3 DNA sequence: TGCAGCGTTGAATTCGAGGGTCTAACGGTCGAAGCTTTCTTT.

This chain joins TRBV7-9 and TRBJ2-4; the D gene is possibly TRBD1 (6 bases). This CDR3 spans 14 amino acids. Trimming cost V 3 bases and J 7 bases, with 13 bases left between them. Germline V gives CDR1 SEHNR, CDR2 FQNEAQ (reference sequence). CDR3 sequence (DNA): TGTGCCAGCAGCTTTGTGGGGGCGTTGAACATTCAGTACTTC. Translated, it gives CASSFVGALNIQYF.

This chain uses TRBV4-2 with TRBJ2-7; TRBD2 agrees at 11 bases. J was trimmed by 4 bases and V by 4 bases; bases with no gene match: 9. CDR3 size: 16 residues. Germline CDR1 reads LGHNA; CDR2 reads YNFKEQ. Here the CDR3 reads CASSPPGGLAGYEQYF. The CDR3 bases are TGTGCCAGCAGCCCTCCGGGAGGACTAGCGGGTTACGAGCAGTACTTC.

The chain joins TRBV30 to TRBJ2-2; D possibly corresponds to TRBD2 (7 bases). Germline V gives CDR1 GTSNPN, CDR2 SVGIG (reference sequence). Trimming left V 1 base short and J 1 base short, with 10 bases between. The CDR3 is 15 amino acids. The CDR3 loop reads CAWSAGGLNTGELFF. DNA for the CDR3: TGTGCCTGGAGTGCCGGGGGGCTGAACACCGGGGAGCTGTTTTTT.

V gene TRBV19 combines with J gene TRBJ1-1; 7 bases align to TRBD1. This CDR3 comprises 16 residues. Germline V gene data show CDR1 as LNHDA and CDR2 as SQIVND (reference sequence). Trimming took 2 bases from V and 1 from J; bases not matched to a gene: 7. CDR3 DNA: TGTGCCAGTAGTATAAGCACCGGGACAGAGAACACTGAAGCTTTCTTT. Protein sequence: CASSISTGTENTEAFF. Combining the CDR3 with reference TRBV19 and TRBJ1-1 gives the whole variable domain DGGITQSPKYLFRKEGQNVTLSCEQNLNHDAMYWYRQDPGQGLRLIYYSQIVNDFQKGDIAEGYSVSREKKESFPLTVTSAQKNPTAFYLCASSISTGTENTEAFFGQGTRLTVV.

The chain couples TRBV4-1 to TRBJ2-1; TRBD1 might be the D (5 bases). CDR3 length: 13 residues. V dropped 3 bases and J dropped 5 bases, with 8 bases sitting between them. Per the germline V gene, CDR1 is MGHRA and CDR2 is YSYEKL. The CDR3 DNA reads TGCGCCAGCAGCCAGGAGACAGACAATGAGCAGTTCTTC. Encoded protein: CASSQETDNEQFF.

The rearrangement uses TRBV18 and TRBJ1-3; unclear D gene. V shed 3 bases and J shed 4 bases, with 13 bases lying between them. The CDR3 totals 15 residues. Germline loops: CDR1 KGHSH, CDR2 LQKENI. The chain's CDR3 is CASSPSGDAGNTIYF. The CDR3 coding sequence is TGTGCCAGCTCACCCTCCGGGGATGCAGGAAACACCATATATTTT.

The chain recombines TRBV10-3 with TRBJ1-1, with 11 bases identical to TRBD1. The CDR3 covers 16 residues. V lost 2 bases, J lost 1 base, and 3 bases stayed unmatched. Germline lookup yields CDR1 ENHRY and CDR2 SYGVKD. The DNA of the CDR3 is TGTGCCATCAGTGAGGGACAGGGGGCAACGAACACTGAAGCTTTCTTT. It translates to CAISEGQGATNTEAFF.

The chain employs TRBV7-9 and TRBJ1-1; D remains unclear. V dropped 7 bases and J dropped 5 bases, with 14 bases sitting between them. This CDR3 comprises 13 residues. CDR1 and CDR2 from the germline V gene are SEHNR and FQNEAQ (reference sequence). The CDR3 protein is CASTPGPGTEAFF. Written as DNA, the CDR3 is TGTGCCAGCACTCCCGGTCCCGGGACTGAAGCTTTCTTT.

CDR3: CSARGGAEPGYTF. Here the CDR3 DNA reads TGCAGTGCTAGGGGGGGCGCCGAACCAGGCTACACCTTC. V and J are TRBV20-1 and TRBJ1-2; possibly TRBD1 for D (6 bases). The CDR3 spans 13 residues. Germline-derived CDR1 and CDR2 are DFQATT and SNEGSKA (reference sequence). The V end lost 3 bases, the J end lost 8 bases, and 16 bases lay between the germline ends.

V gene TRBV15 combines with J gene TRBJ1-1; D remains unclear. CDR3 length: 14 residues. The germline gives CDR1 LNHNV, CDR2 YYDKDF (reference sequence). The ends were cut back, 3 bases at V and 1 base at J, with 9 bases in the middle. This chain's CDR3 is CATSRGDTNTEAFF. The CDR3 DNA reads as TGTGCCACCAGCAGGGGAGACACGAACACTGAAGCTTTCTTT.

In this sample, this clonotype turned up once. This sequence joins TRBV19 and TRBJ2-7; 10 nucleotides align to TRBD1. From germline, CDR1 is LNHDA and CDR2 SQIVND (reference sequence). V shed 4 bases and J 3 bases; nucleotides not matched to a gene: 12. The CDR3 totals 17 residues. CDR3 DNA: TGTGCCAGTAGTACCGGGCCCCCCGGGACAGGGGACTACGAGCAGTACTTC. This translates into CASSTGPPGTGDYEQYF.

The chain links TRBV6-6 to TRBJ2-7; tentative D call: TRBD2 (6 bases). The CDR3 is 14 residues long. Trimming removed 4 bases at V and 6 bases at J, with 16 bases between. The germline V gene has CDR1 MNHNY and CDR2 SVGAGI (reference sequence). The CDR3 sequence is CASSFPGVATEQYF. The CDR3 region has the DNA TGTGCCAGCAGTTTTCCGGGAGTTGCTACCGAGCAGTACTTC.

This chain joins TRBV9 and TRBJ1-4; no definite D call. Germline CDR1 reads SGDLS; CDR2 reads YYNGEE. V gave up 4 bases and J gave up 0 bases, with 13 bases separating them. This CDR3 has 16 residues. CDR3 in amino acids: CASSPSGQSTNEKLFF. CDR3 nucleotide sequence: TGTGCCAGCAGCCCAAGTGGTCAATCAACTAATGAAAAACTGTTTTTT.

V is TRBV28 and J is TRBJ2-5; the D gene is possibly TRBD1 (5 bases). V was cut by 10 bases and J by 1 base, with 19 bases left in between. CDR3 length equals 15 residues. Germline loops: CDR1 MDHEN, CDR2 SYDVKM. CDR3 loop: CATRVELRVQETQYF. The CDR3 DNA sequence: TGTGCCACTAGGGTGGAGCTCAGGGTCCAAGAGACCCAGTACTTC.

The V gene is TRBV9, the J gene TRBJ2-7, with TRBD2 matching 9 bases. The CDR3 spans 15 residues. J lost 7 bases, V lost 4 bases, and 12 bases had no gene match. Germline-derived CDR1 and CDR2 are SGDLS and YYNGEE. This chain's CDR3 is CASSHGTSGPGEQYF. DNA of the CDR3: TGTGCCAGCAGCCATGGAACTAGCGGGCCGGGGGAGCAGTACTTC.

The CDR3 loop reads CASSSEDYGYTF. CDR3 sequence (DNA): TGTGCCAGCAGCTCGGAGGACTATGGCTACACCTTC. The genes are TRBV7-9 and TRBJ1-2; D gene ambiguous. CDR3 size: 12 residues. Trimming removed 4 bases from V and 3 bases from J, with 6 bases in between. CDR1 and CDR2 from the germline V gene are SEHNR and FQNEAQ (reference sequence).